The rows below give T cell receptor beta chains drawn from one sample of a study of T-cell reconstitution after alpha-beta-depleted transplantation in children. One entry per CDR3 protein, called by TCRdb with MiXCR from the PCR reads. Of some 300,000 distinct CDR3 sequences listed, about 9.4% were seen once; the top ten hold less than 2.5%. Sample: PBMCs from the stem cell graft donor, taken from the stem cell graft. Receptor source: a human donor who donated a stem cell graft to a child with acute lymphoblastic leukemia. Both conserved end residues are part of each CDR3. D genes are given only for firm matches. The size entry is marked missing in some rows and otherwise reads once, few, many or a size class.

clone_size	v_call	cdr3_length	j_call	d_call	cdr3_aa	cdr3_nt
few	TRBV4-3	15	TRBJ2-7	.	CASSQEESLPYEQYF	TGCGCCAGCAGCCAAGAGGAGTCACTCCCCTACGAGCAGTACTTC
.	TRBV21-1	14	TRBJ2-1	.	CAISLLQAYNEQFF	TGTGCCATTTCTTTACTTCAGGCCTACAATGAGCAGTTCTTC
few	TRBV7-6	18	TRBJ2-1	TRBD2	CASTISTGASGRYNEQFF	TGTGCCAGCACCATCTCTACTGGGGCTAGCGGGAGGTACAATGAGCAGTTCTTC
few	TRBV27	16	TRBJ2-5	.	CASSSLGWGEQETQYF	TGTGCCAGCAGTTCCTTGGGTTGGGGTGAACAAGAGACCCAGTACTTC
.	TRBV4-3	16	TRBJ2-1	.	CASSQDRSGTYNEQFF	TGCGCCAGCAGCCAAGATCGGAGCGGAACCTACAATGAGCAGTTCTTC
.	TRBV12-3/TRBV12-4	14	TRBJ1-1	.	CASSLAAVNTEAFF	TGTGCCAGCAGTTTAGCAGCGGTGAACACTGAAGCTTTCTTT
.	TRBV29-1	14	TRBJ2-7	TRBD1	CSGILGQGAFEQYF	TGCAGCGGGATTCTCGGACAGGGGGCTTTTGAGCAGTACTTC
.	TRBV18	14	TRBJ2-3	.	CASSPSRSADTQYF	TGTGCCAGCTCACCGTCTCGGAGCGCAGATACGCAGTATTTT
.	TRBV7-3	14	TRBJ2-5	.	CASSLEGSWETQYF	TGTGCCAGCAGCTTAGAAGGGTCGTGGGAGACCCAGTACTTC
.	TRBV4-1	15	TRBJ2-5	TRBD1	CASSLGQGPAETQYF	TGCGCCAGCAGCCTCGGACAGGGCCCCGCAGAGACCCAGTACTTC
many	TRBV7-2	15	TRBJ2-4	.	CASSLEGLAKNIQYF	TGTGCCAGCAGCTTAGAGGGGTTAGCCAAAAACATTCAGTACTTC
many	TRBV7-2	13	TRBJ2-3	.	CASSFREKDTQYF	TGTGCCAGCAGCTTTCGCGAAAAAGATACGCAGTATTTT
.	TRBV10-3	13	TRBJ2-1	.	CAISDGRNNEQFF	TGTGCCATCAGTGACGGTCGGAACAATGAGCAGTTCTTC
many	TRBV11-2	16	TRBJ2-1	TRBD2	CASSPVAGHSYNEQFF	TGTGCCAGCAGCCCCGTAGCGGGACACTCCTACAATGAGCAGTTCTTC
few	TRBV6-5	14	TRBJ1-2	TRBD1	CASSYSRQGSGYTF	TGTGCCAGCAGTTACTCCAGACAGGGAAGCGGCTACACCTTC
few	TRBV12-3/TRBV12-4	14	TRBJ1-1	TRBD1	CASVVTGGSTEAFF	TGTGCCAGCGTGGTTACAGGGGGCTCCACTGAAGCTTTCTTT
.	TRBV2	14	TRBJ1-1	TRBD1	CASSEHRGNTEAFF	TGTGCCAGCAGTGAACACAGGGGAAACACTGAAGCTTTCTTT
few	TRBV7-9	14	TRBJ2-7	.	CASSHPLRGYEQYF	TGTGCCAGCAGCCATCCGTTGAGGGGCTACGAGCAGTACTTC
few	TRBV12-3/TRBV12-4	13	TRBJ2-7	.	CASNPGPPYEQYF	TGTGCCAGCAACCCGGGACCCCCCTACGAGCAGTACTTC
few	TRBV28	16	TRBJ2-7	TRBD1	CASTSPRTGSDYEQYF	TGTGCCAGCACTTCCCCCCGGACAGGTAGCGATTACGAGCAGTACTTC
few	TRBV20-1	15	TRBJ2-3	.	CSATQPGRPADTQYF	TGCAGTGCTACCCAACCCGGCAGGCCGGCAGATACGCAGTATTTT
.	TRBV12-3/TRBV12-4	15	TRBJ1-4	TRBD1	CASRAQGTANEKLFF	TGTGCCAGCAGAGCACAGGGGACAGCTAATGAAAAACTGTTTTTT
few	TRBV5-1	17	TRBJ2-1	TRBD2	CASSLGLAGGALGEQFF	TGCGCCAGCAGCTTGGGGCTAGCGGGAGGGGCCCTAGGTGAGCAGTTCTTC
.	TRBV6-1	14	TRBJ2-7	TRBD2	CASQGLAYPYEQYF	TGTGCAAGCCAGGGACTAGCCTACCCCTACGAGCAGTACTTC
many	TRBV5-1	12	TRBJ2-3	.	CASSRNTDTQYF	TGTGCCAGCAGCCGGAACACAGATACGCAGTATTTT
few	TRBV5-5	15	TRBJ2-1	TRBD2	CASSPSGRADNEQFF	TGTGCCAGCAGTCCGAGCGGGAGGGCCGACAATGAGCAGTTCTTC
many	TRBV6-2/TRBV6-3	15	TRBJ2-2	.	CASTYLGTNTGELFF	TGTGCCAGCACCTACTTGGGGACGAACACCGGGGAGCTGTTTTTT
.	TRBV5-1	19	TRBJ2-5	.	CASSLANSVAAGAQETQYF	TGCGCCAGCAGCTTGGCCAATTCCGTAGCGGCAGGGGCCCAAGAGACCCAGTACTTC
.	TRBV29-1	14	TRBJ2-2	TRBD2	CSVLAGGETGELFF	TGCAGCGTGTTAGCGGGAGGTGAGACCGGGGAGCTGTTTTTT
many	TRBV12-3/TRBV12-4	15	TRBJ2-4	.	CASSPLRWVKNIQYF	TGTGCCAGCAGTCCCCTGAGGTGGGTCAAAAACATTCAGTACTTC
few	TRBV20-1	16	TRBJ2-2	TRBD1	CSARRTGGTNTGELFF	TGCAGTGCTAGAAGGACAGGGGGCACGAACACCGGGGAGCTGTTTTTT
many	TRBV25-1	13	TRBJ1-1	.	CATNTGLNTEAFF	TGTGCCACCAATACAGGTTTGAACACTGAAGCTTTCTTT
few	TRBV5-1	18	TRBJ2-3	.	CASSLVLGPPQSTDTQYF	TGCGCCAGCAGCTTGGTCCTTGGGCCACCTCAGAGCACAGATACGCAGTATTTT
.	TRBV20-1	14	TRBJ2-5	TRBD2	CSASWASGMETQYF	TGCAGTGCTAGTTGGGCTAGCGGGATGGAGACCCAGTACTTC
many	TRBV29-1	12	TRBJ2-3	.	CSAAHRAYTQYF	TGCAGCGCGGCACACAGGGCATATACGCAGTATTTT
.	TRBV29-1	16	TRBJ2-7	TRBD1	CSVEALSGTGVFEQYF	TGCAGCGTTGAAGCCCTTTCCGGGACAGGGGTTTTTGAGCAGTACTTC
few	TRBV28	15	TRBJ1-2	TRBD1	CASSLFHGTAHGYTF	TGTGCCAGCAGTTTATTCCACGGGACAGCCCATGGCTACACCTTC
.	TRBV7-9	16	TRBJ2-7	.	CASSQRGREETYEQYF	TGTGCCAGCAGCCAGAGGGGGCGGGAGGAGACCTACGAGCAGTACTTC
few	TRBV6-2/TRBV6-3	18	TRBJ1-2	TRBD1	CASSYSGTGPKSVYGYTF	TGTGCCAGCAGTTACTCGGGGACAGGGCCCAAATCCGTCTATGGCTACACCTTC
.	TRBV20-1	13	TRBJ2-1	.	CSAMKGPLDEQFF	TGCAGTGCAATGAAAGGGCCCCTCGATGAGCAGTTCTTC
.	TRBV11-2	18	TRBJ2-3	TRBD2	CASSFLSTSGDSTDTQYF	TGTGCCAGCAGCTTTCTTTCGACTAGCGGAGATAGCACAGATACGCAGTATTTT
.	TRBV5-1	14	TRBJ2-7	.	CASSPGHTGYEQYF	TGCGCCAGCAGCCCGGGTCATACAGGGTACGAGCAGTACTTC
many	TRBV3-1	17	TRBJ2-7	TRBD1	CASSQEIRTGISYEQYF	TGTGCCAGCAGCCAAGAAATCCGGACAGGCATTTCCTACGAGCAGTACTTC
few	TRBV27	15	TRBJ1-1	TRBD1	CASSFQGAGWTEAFF	TGTGCCAGCAGTTTTCAGGGGGCTGGTTGGACTGAAGCTTTCTTT
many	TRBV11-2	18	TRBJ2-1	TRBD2	CASSLVATSGRIYNEQFF	TGTGCCAGCAGCTTAGTAGCGACTAGCGGTAGAATTTACAATGAGCAGTTCTTC